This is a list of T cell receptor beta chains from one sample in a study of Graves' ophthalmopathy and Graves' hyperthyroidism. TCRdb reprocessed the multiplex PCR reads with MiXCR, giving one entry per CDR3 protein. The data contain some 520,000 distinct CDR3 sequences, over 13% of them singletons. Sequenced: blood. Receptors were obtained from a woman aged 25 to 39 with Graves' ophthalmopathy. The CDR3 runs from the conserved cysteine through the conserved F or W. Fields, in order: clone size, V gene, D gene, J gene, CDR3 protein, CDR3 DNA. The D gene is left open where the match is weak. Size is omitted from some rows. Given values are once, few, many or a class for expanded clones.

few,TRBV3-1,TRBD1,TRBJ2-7,CASSPWDRGSDEQYF,TGTGCCAGCAGCCCTTGGGACAGGGGATCAGACGAGCAGTACTTC
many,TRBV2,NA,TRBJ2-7,CASSEERALGYEQYF,TGTGCCAGCAGTGAAGAGCGGGCCTTGGGGTACGAGCAGTACTTC
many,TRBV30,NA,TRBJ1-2,CACRATPSWNYGYTF,TGTGCCTGCCGAGCGACACCCTCTTGGAACTATGGCTACACCTTC
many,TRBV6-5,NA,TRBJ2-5,CASSYSPQETQYF,TGTGCCAGCAGTTACTCGCCCCAAGAGACCCAGTACTTC
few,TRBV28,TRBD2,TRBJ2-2,CASSSPTSGITGELFF,TGTGCCAGCAGTTCGCCGACTAGCGGGATTACCGGGGAGCTGTTTTTT
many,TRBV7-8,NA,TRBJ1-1,CASSPTEAFF,TGTGCCAGCAGCCCAACTGAAGCTTTCTTT
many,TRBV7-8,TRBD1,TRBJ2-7,CASSYGQDEYF,TGTGCCAGCAGCTACGGACAGGATGAGTACTTC
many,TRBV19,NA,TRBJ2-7,CASSYGNSYEQYF,TGTGCCAGTAGTTATGGGAACTCCTACGAGCAGTACTTC
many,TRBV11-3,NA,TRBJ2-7,CASSLGRSLGYEQYF,TGTGCCAGCAGCTTAGGTCGGAGCCTGGGGTACGAGCAGTACTTC
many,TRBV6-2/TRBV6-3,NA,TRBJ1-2,CASSYSFGRGSYGYTF,TGTGCCAGCAGTTACTCGTTCGGGAGAGGATCCTACGGCTACACCTTC
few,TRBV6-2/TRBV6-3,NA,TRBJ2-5,CASSYSATPPTTQYF,TGTGCCAGCAGTTACTCAGCGACCCCGCCAACGACCCAGTACTTC
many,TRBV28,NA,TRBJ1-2,CASIRLYKSRLYGYTF,TGTGCCAGCATCCGCCTGTATAAGTCCCGTCTCTATGGCTACACCTTC
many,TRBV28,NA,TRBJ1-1,CASSPPSRRREAFF,TGTGCCAGCAGTCCCCCAAGCCGACGCAGAGAAGCTTTCTTT
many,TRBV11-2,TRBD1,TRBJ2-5,CASSGKGTGKEETQYF,TGTGCCAGCAGTGGGAAGGGGACAGGCAAAGAGGAGACCCAGTACTTC
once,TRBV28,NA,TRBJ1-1,CASSFSQRTEAFF,TGTGCCAGCAGTTTTTCCCAGCGGACTGAAGCTTTCTTT
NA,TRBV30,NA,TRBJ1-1,CAWGLGGMRGTEAFF,TGTGCCTGGGGGCTCGGGGGTATGCGGGGGACTGAAGCTTTCTTT
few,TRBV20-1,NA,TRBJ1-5,CSAKMEGQPQHF,TGCAGTGCTAAGATGGAGGGGCAGCCCCAGCATTTT
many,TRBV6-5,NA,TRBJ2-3,CASSYSRSSTDTQYF,TGTGCCAGCAGTTACTCGAGGTCAAGCACAGATACGCAGTATTTT
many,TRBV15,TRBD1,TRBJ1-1,CASRRQGADTEAFF,TGTGCCTCAAGGAGACAGGGGGCCGACACTGAAGCTTTCTTT
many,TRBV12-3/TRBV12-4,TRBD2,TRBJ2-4,CASSASGVSDGKNIQYF,TGTGCCAGCAGCGCCAGCGGGGTCTCTGACGGCAAAAACATTCAGTACTTC
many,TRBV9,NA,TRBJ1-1,CASSGAGNTEAFF,TGTGCCAGCAGCGGGGCCGGGAACACTGAAGCTTTCTTT
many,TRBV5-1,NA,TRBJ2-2,CASSLEVNTGELFF,TGCGCCAGCAGCTTGGAGGTGAACACCGGGGAGCTGTTTTTT
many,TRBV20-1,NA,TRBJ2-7,CSAAGGSYEQYF,TGCAGTGCCGCTGGGGGCTCCTACGAGCAGTACTTC
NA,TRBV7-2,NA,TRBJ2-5,CASSLAPRLETQYF,TGTGCCAGCAGCTTAGCCCCAAGACTGGAGACCCAGTACTTC
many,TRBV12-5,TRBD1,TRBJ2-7,CASGRQGFDEQYF,TGTGCTAGTGGTAGACAGGGATTTGACGAGCAGTACTTC
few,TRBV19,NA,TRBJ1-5,CASSDGTESNQPQHF,TGTGCCAGTAGTGACGGGACGGAGAGCAATCAGCCCCAGCATTTT
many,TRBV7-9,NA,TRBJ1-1,CASRHVQGTRAEAFF,TGTGCCAGCAGGCACGTTCAGGGGACACGCGCTGAAGCTTTCTTT